These 24 T cell receptor beta chains were sequenced from one sample in a study of neurological immune-mediated disorders. TCRdb processed the 5' RACE reads anew with MiXCR; each CDR3 protein has one entry. The sample lists tens of thousands of distinct CDR3 sequences; 17% were seen once. Sequenced material: PBMCs. These TCRs come from a woman aged 40 to 50 in good health.

The chain links TRBV24-1 to TRBJ2-2, with D perhaps assigned TRBD1 or TRBD2 (5 bases each). CDR3 length: 14 residues. V lost 7 bases to trimming and J lost 1 base, with 9 bases between them. CDR1 is KGHDR and CDR2 is SFDVKD in the germline V gene. CDR3 bases: TGTGCCACCAGCGGGACCCAGAACACCGGGGAGCTGTTTTTT. Translated, it gives CATSGTQNTGELFF.

This clonotype was counted ten times or more. V gene TRBV5-1 combines with J gene TRBJ2-1, with D tentatively TRBD2 (6 bases). Germline assignment: CDR1 SGHRS and CDR2 YFSETQ. Trimming took off 2 bases at V and 5 bases at J, with 8 bases between the two ends. The CDR3 is 13 amino acids. CDR3 in DNA: TGCGCCAGCAGCTTAAGGAGGGACAATGAGCAGTTCTTC. Protein: CASSLRRDNEQFF.

This clonotype was seen many times. This chain joins TRBV29-1 and TRBJ2-1, with D hard to call. This CDR3 is 11 amino acids long. V was clipped by 4 bases and J by 5 bases, with 6 bases between them. The V gene's germline CDR1 is SQVTM and CDR2 ANQGSEA. The CDR3 protein is CSVGTDNEQFF. CDR3 DNA: TGCAGCGTTGGTACAGACAATGAGCAGTTCTTC.

In its sample, this clonotype was seen many times. The genes are TRBV14 and TRBJ2-5, with D tentatively TRBD1 (6 bases). Germline-derived CDR1 and CDR2 are SGHDN and FVKESK. V was pared by 4 bases and J by 5 bases, with 11 bases between. The CDR3 spans 13 residues. CDR3 sequence: CASSPTGGETQYF. In DNA, the CDR3 is TGTGCCAGCAGCCCGACAGGTGGGGAGACCCAGTACTTC.

In this sample, this clonotype turned up many times. This rearrangement joins TRBV15 to TRBJ2-3; 9 bases are a match to TRBD1. Trimming took 0 bases from V and 1 from J; bases not matched to a gene: 11. CDR1 and CDR2 from the germline V gene are LNHNV and YYDKDF (reference sequence). CDR3 size: 19 residues. Written as DNA, the CDR3 is TGTGCCACCAGCAGAGACAGCTCCATTAGGACAGGGGGCACAGATACGCAGTATTTT. This translates into CATSRDSSIRTGGTDTQYF.

About this clonotype itself: A read error is possible here, since a much larger clone lies one base away. The chain recombines TRBV6-5 with TRBJ2-7, with TRBD2 identical over 8 bases. The length of the CDR3 is 15 residues. Germline assignment: CDR1 MNHEY and CDR2 SVGAGI. After removal of 4 bases from V and 3 bases from J, the junction contained 8 bases not matched to a gene. CDR3 in amino acids: CASSSGLEGGYEQYF. DNA of the CDR3: TGTGCCAGCAGTTCGGGACTAGAGGGGGGCTACGAGCAGTACTTC.

This clonotype was counted ten times or more. The gene calls are TRBV7-8 and TRBJ2-1; maybe TRBD1 (6 bases). Germline-derived CDR1 and CDR2 are SGHVS and FQNEAQ. V was cut by 1 base and J by 12 bases, with 10 bases left in between. This CDR3 region has 12 residues. The CDR3 nucleotides read TGTGCCAGCAGCTTAGTCCAGGGGTGGCAGTTCTTC. Protein product: CASSLVQGWQFF.

This clonotype was detected ten times or more. The V and J genes are TRBV6-5 and TRBJ1-1, with D possibly TRBD1 on 6 matching bases. The CDR3 totals 13 residues. Germline V CDR1 and CDR2: MNHEY, SVGAGI. V was pared by 6 bases and J by 6 bases, with 14 bases between. The CDR3 here is CASRRGSWAEAFF. The CDR3 DNA reads TGTGCCAGCAGGAGGGGGTCCTGGGCTGAAGCTTTCTTT.

This clonotype has a handful of counts. The chain is built from TRBV5-1 and TRBJ1-1; a weak D match, TRBD1 (6 bases). Per the germline V gene, CDR1 is SGHRS and CDR2 is YFSETQ. The V and J ends lost 4 bases and 0 bases respectively, with 16 bases between them. This CDR3 spans 16 amino acids. CDR3 bases: TGCGCCAGCAGCAAGGGGGTCCGGGACATGAACACTGAAGCTTTCTTT. Translated: CASSKGVRDMNTEAFF.

About this clonotype itself: This sequence may be a read error, since a much larger clone differs from it by one base. The rearrangement joins TRBV7-2 to TRBJ2-5; a weak D match, TRBD1 (5 bases). Germline V gene sequence: CDR1 SGHTA, CDR2 FQGNSA. This CDR3 has 16 residues. CDR3: CASSTQANTPQDTQYF. The CDR3 nucleotides are TGTGCCAGCAGCACACAGGCCAATACACCGCAAGATACCCAGTACTTC.

V gene TRBV12-3 or TRBV12-4 combines with J gene TRBJ2-7, with D tentatively TRBD1 or TRBD2 (7 bases each). The length of the CDR3 is 13 residues. V gave up 6 bases and J gave up 6 bases, with 15 bases separating them. The CDR3 loop reads CASSQGGDSEQYF. In DNA, the CDR3 is TGTGCCAGCAGCCAGGGGGGGGACAGCGAGCAGTACTTC.

This clonotype was counted many times. The chain combines TRBV20-1 with TRBJ1-2; no clear D gene. Trimming left V 6 bases short and J 2 bases short, with 10 bases between. This CDR3 is 12 amino acids long. Germline CDR1 DFQATT, CDR2 SNEGSKA (reference sequence). The CDR3 loop reads CSARTVNYGYTF. As DNA, the CDR3 is TGCAGTGCCAGGACGGTCAACTATGGCTACACCTTC.

This clonotype was picked up one time. The chain joins TRBV20-1 to TRBJ2-1, with D possibly being TRBD2 (6 bases). The CDR3 loop spans 18 amino acids. Trimming cost V 3 bases and J 6 bases, with 27 bases left between them. Germline V gene data show CDR1 as DFQATT and CDR2 as SNEGSKA (reference sequence). The CDR3 is CSARPRPAGRWVGNEQFF. The CDR3 nucleotides read TGCAGTGCTAGGCCCCGACCGGCGGGAAGGTGGGTCGGCAATGAGCAGTTCTTC.

This clonotype turned up a few times. The chain couples TRBV9 to TRBJ2-4; D gene unclear. CDR1 and CDR2 from the germline V gene are SGDLS and YYNGEE. V gave up 0 bases and J gave up 2 bases, with 9 bases separating them. This CDR3 is 15 amino acids long. This chain's CDR3 is CASSVGGQSKNIQYF. CDR3 DNA sequence: TGTGCCAGCAGCGTAGGTGGGCAATCCAAAAACATTCAGTACTTC.

This clonotype was recorded many times. The gene calls are TRBV21-1 and TRBJ1-1; TRBD1, the table's D call, lacks a check against the DNA. TRBV21-1 is flagged as a pseudogene. This CDR3 is 17 amino acids long. CDR3 DNA sequence: TGTGCCAGCAGCAAAGAACGGCAGGACGGGGGGCCCACTGAAGCTTTCTTT. It translates to CASSKERQDGGPTEAFF.

The chain uses TRBV6-1 and TRBJ2-2; TRBD1 matches 7 bases. In germline, CDR1 is MNHNS, CDR2 SASEGT. The CDR3 is 15 amino acids. The trim removed 6 bases at V and 3 bases at J, leaving 7 bases unmatched. The CDR3 here is CASRTRTGDTGELFF. For the CDR3, the DNA is TGTGCCAGCAGGACGAGGACAGGCGACACCGGGGAGCTGTTTTTT.

This clonotype was recorded many times. V gene TRBV7-2 combines with J gene TRBJ2-5; TRBD1 is a possible D gene (6 bases). Trimming shortened V by 3 bases and J by 5 bases, and 19 bases separated the two germline ends. CDR1 and CDR2 (germline): SGHTA, FQGNSA. The CDR3 spans 16 residues. In DNA form, the CDR3 reads TGTGCCAGCAGCTTCTTGCCATCTGGGGGCTGGGAGACCCAGTACTTC. This sequence encodes CASSFLPSGGWETQYF.

This clonotype showed up many times. This rearrangement joins TRBV9 to TRBJ1-2; TRBD1 agrees at 7 bases. Trimming at V came to 3 bases and at J to 2 bases, leaving 10 bases not matched to a gene. Germline lookup yields CDR1 SGDLS and CDR2 YYNGEE. The CDR3 contains 16 residues. CDR3 residues: CASSASPGGENYGYTF. DNA of the CDR3: TGTGCCAGCAGCGCCTCCCCAGGGGGGGAAAACTATGGCTACACCTTC.

This clonotype was seen at least ten times. The rearrangement uses TRBV5-1 and TRBJ1-2; D gene unclear. This CDR3 has 14 amino acids. Germline assignment: CDR1 SGHRS and CDR2 YFSETQ. V lost 3 bases to trimming and J lost 9 bases, with 18 bases between them. In DNA, the CDR3 is TGCGCCAGCAGCTCCCCGTCGGACGGCGGGAGCTACACCTTC. This gives the protein CASSSPSDGGSYTF.

This clonotype was counted ten times or more. The CDR3 DNA reads as TGCGCCAGCAGCTTGGAGGGGAATTTAGGGGGCTACACCTTC. It codes for CASSLEGNLGGYTF. J is TRBJ1-2 and V is TRBV5-1; weak D call: TRBD1 (5 bases). Trimming removed 0 bases at V and 8 bases at J, with 14 bases between. In germline, CDR1 is SGHRS, CDR2 YFSETQ. This CDR3 is built from 14 residues.

V gene TRBV7-8 combines with J gene TRBJ2-3; D possibly corresponds to TRBD1 (5 bases). The CDR3 loop spans 14 amino acids. V was shortened by 0 bases and J by 6 bases, with 10 bases between the two germline ends. From germline, CDR1 is SGHVS and CDR2 FQNEAQ. The CDR3 nucleotides are TGTGCCAGCAGCTTAGCTTGGGCAGGGGATACGCAGTATTTT. This encodes CASSLAWAGDTQYF.

The V gene is TRBV14, the J gene TRBJ1-1, with no clear D. Germline V gives CDR1 SGHDN, CDR2 FVKESK. The CDR3 sequence is 14 residues long. V lost 4 bases to trimming and J lost 0 bases, with 9 bases between them. The CDR3 region has the DNA TGTGCCAGCAGCCCCCCCGGTATGAACACTGAAGCTTTCTTT. Encoded protein: CASSPPGMNTEAFF.

This clonotype was recorded at least ten times. The chain couples TRBV10-3 to TRBJ1-2; 11 positions agree with TRBD1. Trimming cost V 6 bases and J 1 base; bases outside gene matches: 1. The CDR3 sequence is 14 residues long. In germline, CDR1 is ENHRY, CDR2 SYGVKD. Written as DNA, the CDR3 is TGTGCCATCAGGGGGACAGGGGGTAACTATGGCTACACCTTC. It is translated as CAIRGTGGNYGYTF.

There are many counts of this clonotype. The chain carries TRBV4-3 and TRBJ2-3; D is undetermined. This CDR3 contains 14 residues. Trimming removed 3 bases at V and 0 bases at J, with 7 bases between. The germline V gene encodes CDR1 LGHNA and CDR2 YSLEER. CDR3: CASSQRTSTDTQYF. CDR3 nucleotide sequence: TGCGCCAGCAGCCAGCGAACGAGCACAGATACGCAGTATTTT.